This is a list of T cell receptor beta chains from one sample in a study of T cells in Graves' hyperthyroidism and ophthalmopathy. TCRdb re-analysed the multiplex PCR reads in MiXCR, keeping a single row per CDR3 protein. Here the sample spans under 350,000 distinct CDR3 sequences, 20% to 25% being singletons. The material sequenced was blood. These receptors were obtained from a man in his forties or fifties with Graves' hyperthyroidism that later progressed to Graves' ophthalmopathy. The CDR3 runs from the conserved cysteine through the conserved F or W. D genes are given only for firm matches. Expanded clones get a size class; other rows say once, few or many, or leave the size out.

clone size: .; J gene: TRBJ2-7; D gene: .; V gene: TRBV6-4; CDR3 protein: CASSSTVGGYEQYF; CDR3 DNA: TGTGCCAGCAGTTCGACGGTTGGAGGGTACGAGCAGTACTTC
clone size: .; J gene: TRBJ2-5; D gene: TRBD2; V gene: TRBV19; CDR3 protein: CASSPSSAGAEETQYF; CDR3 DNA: TGTGCCAGTAGTCCGTCCTCAGCGGGAGCGGAAGAGACCCAGTACTTC
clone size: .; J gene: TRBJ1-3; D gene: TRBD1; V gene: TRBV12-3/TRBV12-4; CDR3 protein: CASSPGTGVHPGNTIYF; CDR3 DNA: TGTGCCAGCAGCCCCGGGACAGGAGTCCATCCTGGAAACACCATATATTTT
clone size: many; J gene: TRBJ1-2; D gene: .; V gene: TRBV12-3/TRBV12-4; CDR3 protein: CASSLSGSNAGYTF; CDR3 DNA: TGTGCCAGCAGTTTAAGCGGGTCCAATGCTGGCTACACCTTC
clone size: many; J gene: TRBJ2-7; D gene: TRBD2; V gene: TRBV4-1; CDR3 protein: CASSQVDESSGNEQYF; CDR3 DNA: TGCGCCAGCAGCCAAGTGGACGAATCTAGCGGAAACGAGCAGTACTTC
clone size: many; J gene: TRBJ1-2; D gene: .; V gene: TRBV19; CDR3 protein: CASSIDPFARGYTF; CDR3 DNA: TGTGCCAGTAGTATAGATCCGTTCGCCCGCGGCTACACCTTC
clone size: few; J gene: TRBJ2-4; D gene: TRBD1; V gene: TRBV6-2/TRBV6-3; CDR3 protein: CASSFRGNIQYF; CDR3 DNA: TGTGCCAGCAGCTTCAGGGGGAACATTCAGTACTTC
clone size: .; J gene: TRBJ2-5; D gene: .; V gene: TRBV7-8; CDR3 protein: CASSPDWLEGLGWQETQYF; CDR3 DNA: TGTGCCAGCAGCCCAGATTGGTTGGAGGGGTTAGGGTGGCAAGAGACCCAGTACTTC
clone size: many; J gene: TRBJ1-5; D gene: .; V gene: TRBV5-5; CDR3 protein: CASSPEAGANQPQHF; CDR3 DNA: TGTGCCAGCAGCCCGGAGGCGGGGGCCAATCAGCCCCAGCATTTT
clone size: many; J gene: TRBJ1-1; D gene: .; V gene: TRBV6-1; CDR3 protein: CASSEALRSEAFF; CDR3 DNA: TGTGCCAGCAGTGAAGCGCTCCGCAGTGAAGCTTTCTTT
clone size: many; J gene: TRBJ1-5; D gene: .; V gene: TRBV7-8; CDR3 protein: CASSLEGGSSSNQPQHF; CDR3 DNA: TGTGCCAGCAGCTTAGAGGGGGGGAGTTCTAGCAATCAGCCCCAGCATTTT
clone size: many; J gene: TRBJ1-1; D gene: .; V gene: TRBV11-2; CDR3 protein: CASSVDRWSTEAFF; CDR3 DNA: TGTGCCAGCAGCGTTGACAGGTGGAGCACTGAAGCTTTCTTT
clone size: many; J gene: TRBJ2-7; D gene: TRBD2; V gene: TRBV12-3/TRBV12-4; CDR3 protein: CASSLLSGGSYEQYF; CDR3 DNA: TGTGCCAGCAGTTTACTAAGCGGGGGTTCCTACGAGCAGTACTTC
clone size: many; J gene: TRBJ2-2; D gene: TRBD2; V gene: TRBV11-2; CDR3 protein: CASSSLAGIVTGELFF; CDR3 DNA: TGTGCCAGCAGCTCTCTAGCGGGAATTGTAACCGGGGAGCTGTTTTTT
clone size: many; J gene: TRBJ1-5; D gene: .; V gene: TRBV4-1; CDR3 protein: CASSQYNVWEPQHF; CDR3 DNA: TGCGCCAGCAGCCAATATAACGTATGGGAGCCCCAGCATTTT
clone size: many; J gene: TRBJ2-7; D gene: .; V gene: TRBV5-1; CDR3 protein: CASSLVLGKNEQYF; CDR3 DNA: TGCGCCAGCAGCTTGGTCCTTGGAAAGAACGAGCAGTACTTC
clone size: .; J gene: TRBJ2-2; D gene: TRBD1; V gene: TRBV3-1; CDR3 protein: CASSTPGQGFPGELFF; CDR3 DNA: TGTGCCAGCAGCACCCCGGGACAGGGGTTCCCCGGGGAGCTGTTTTTT
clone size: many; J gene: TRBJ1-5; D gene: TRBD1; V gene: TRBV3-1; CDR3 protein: CASSPQGEASNQPQHF; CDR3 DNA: TGTGCCAGCAGCCCACAGGGGGAGGCGAGCAATCAGCCCCAGCATTTT
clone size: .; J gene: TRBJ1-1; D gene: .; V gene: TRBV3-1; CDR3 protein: CASTQRERNTEAFF; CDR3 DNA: TGTGCCAGCACACAGAGGGAGCGGAACACTGAAGCTTTCTTT
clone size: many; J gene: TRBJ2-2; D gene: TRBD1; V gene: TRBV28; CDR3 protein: CASSTNGQGTAGELFF; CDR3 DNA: TGTGCCAGCAGTACGAACGGACAGGGTACTGCCGGGGAGCTGTTTTTT
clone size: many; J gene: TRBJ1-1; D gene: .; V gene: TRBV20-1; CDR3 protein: CSAVPGNTEAFF; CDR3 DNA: TGCAGTGCTGTACCTGGGAACACTGAAGCTTTCTTT
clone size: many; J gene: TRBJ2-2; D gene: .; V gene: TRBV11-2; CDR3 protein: CASSFYWGSGGTGELFF; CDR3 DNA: TGTGCCAGCAGCTTTTATTGGGGGAGTGGGGGCACCGGGGAGCTGTTTTTT
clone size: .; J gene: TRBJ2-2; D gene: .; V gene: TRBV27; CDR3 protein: CASSLTVSKNTGELFF; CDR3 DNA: TGTGCCAGCAGTCTCACCGTTTCTAAGAACACCGGGGAGCTGTTTTTT
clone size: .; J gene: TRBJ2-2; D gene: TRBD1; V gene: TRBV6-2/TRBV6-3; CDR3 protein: CASSYLSGTGANTGELFF; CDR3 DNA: TGTGCCAGCAGTTACCTGTCCGGGACAGGGGCGAACACCGGGGAGCTGTTTTTT
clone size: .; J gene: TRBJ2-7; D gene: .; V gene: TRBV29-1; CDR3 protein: CSVRGGTTYEQYF; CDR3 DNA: TGCAGCGTCCGTGGAGGTACCACCTACGAGCAGTACTTC
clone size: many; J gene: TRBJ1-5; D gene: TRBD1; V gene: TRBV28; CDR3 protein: CASKWGQGINQPQHF; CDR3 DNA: TGTGCCAGCAAGTGGGGACAGGGGATAAATCAGCCCCAGCATTTT
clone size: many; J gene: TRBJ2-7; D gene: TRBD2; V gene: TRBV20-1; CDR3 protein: CSARESGRGNEQYF; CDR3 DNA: TGCAGTGCTAGAGAGAGCGGGAGGGGCAACGAGCAGTACTTC
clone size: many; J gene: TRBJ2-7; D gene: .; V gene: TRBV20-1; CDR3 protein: CSARDQGLLAYEQYF; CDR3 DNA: TGCAGTGCTAGAGATCAGGGACTCTTGGCCTACGAGCAGTACTTC
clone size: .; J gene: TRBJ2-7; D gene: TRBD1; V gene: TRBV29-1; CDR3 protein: CSVGTVYEQYF; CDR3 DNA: TGCAGCGTCGGGACAGTCTACGAGCAGTACTTC
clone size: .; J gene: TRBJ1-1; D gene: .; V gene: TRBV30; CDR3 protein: CAWRTGNTEAFF; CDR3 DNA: TGTGCCTGGAGGACAGGGAACACTGAAGCTTTCTTT
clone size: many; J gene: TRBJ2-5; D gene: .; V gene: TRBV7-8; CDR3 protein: CASSLGEQETQYF; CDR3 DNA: TGTGCCAGCAGCTTAGGGGAACAAGAGACCCAGTACTTC
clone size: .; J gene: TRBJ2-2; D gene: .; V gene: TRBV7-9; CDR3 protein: CASSSDMNTGELFF; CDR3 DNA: TGTGCCAGCAGCTCGGACATGAACACCGGGGAGCTGTTTTTT
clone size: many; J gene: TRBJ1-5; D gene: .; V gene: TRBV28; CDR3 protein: CASNRDIANQPQHF; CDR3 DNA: TGTGCCAGCAACCGGGACATCGCTAATCAGCCCCAGCATTTT
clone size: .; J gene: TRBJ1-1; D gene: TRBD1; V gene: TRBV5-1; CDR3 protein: CASSFTTGRTEAFF; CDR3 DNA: TGCGCCAGCAGCTTTACGACAGGGCGGACTGAAGCTTTCTTT
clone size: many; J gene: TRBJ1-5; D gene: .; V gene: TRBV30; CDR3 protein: CAWSVHSSNQPQHF; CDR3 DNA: TGTGCCTGGAGTGTACACTCAAGCAATCAGCCCCAGCATTTT
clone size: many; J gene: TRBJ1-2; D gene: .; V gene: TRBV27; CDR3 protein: CASSLQGDLGYGYTF; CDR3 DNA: TGTGCCAGCAGTTTACAAGGGGACCTCGGCTATGGCTACACCTTC
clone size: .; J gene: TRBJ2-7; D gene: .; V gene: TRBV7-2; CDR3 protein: CASSLSAQPSYEQYF; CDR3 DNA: TGTGCCAGCAGCTTAAGCGCACAGCCGAGCTACGAGCAGTACTTC
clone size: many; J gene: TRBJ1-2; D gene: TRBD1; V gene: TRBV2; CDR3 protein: CASSDPTGNYGYTF; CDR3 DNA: TGTGCCAGCAGTGACCCGACAGGGAACTATGGCTACACCTTC
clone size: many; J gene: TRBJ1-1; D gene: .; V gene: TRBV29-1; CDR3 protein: CSVEGFLNTEAFF; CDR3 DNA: TGCAGCGTTGAAGGGTTCCTGAACACTGAAGCTTTCTTT
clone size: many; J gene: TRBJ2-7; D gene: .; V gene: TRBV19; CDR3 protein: CASSMAGGYEQYF; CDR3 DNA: TGTGCCAGTAGTATGGCCGGTGGCTACGAGCAGTACTTC
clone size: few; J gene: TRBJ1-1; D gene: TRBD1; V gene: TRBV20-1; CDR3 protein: CSARGQGGVNTEAFF; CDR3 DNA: TGCAGTGCTAGAGGACAGGGAGGTGTGAACACTGAAGCTTTCTTT
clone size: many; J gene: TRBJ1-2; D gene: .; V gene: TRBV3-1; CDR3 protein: CASSQDRGLDGYTF; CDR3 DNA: TGTGCCAGCAGCCAAGACCGAGGGTTAGATGGCTACACCTTC
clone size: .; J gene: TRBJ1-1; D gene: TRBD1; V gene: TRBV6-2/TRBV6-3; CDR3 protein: CASSSTGYVTEAFF; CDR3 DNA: TGTGCCAGCAGTTCGACAGGGTACGTGACTGAAGCTTTCTTT
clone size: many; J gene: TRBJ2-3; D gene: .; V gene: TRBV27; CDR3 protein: CASSNRFPSTDTQYF; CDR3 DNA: TGTGCCAGCAGTAACAGGTTCCCTAGCACAGATACGCAGTATTTT
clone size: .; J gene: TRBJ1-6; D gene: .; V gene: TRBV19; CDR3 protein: CASSIIGRPANSPLHF; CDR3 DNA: TGTGCCAGTAGTATAATTGGTCGCCCGGCGAATTCACCCCTCCACTTT
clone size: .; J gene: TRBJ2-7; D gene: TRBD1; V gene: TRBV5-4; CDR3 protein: CASSKEDRDELYF; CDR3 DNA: TGTGCCAGCAGCAAAGAAGACAGGGACGAGCTGTACTTC
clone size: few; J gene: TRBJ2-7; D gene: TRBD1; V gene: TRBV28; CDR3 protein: CASSVPSGTGGEQYF; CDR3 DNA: TGTGCCAGCAGTGTACCGTCGGGGACAGGGGGAGAGCAGTACTTC
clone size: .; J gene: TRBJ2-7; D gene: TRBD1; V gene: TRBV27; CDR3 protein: CASSSWTGGLYEQYF; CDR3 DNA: TGTGCCAGCAGTTCGTGGACAGGGGGCCTGTACGAGCAGTACTTC
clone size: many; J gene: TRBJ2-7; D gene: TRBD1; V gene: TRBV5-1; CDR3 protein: CASSGTGGHEQYF; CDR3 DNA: TGCGCCAGCAGCGGGACAGGGGGACACGAGCAGTACTTC
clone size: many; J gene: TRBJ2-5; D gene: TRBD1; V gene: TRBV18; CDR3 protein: CASSPPLGTGNEETQYF; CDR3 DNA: TGTGCCAGCTCACCACCGCTTGGGACAGGGAATGAAGAGACCCAGTACTTC
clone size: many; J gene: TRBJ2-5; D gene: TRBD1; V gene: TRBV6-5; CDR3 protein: CASTPTGAQETQYF; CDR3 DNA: TGTGCCAGCACCCCCACAGGGGCCCAAGAGACCCAGTACTTC
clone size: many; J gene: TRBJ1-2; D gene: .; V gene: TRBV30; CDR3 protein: CAWSVRAENYGYTF; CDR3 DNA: TGTGCCTGGAGTGTACGTGCAGAAAACTATGGCTACACCTTC